Sequencing of this TCR beta chain was carried out in a study of cytomegalovirus exposure and HLA in healthy donors. The method was immunoSEQ multiplex PCR; TCRdb's version includes in-frame clones alone and lacks a portion of them. The sample yields around 94,000 clones, about 95% seen once. The germline V gene encodes CDR1 SGHRS and CDR2 YFSETQ. The CDR3 runs to 16 residues. The ends were cut back, 0 bases at V and 6 bases at J, with 16 bases in the middle. This chain connects TRBV5-1 to TRBJ2-1; possible D gene TRBD2, 7 bases. Sequenced: PBMCs. This TCR was sampled from a woman in her late teens or twenties in good health and CMV-seronegative. CDR3: CASSLGGGGGGNEQFF. CDR3 sequence (DNA): TGCGCCAGCAGCTTGGGCGGAGGGGGAGGGGGCAATGAGCAGTTCTTC. The whole variable domain, remainder taken from reference TRBV5-1 and TRBJ2-1, is KAGVTQTPRYLIKTRGQQVTLSCSPISGHRSVSWYQQTPGQGLQFLFEYFSETQRNKGNFPGRFSGRQFSNSRSEMNVSTLELGDSALYLCASSLGGGGGGNEQFFGPGTRLTVL.